A single sample is the source of the 24 T cell receptor beta chains below, sequenced in a study of shared clonotypes between healthy human individuals. TCRdb's copy holds only in-frame clones and misses some; the assay was immunoSEQ multiplex PCR. The sample contains roughly 2.5 million clones, around nine tenths of which appear only once. The specimen sequenced was naive CD4+ T cells sorted from blood. Stated subset: CD45RA+ positively selected. These receptors were obtained from a man younger than 30 in good health.

The chain uses TRBV1 and TRBJ2-7; the listed D gene, TRBD2, was not tested against the DNA. TRBV1 is a listed pseudogene. The CDR3 runs 16 residues. The CDR3 bases are TGCACCAGCAGCCAAGAATGGGTAGCGACTTCCTACGAGCAGTACTTC. This encodes CTSSQEWVATSYEQYF.

This chain links TRBV11-2 with TRBJ2-1, with TRBD2 matching over 10 bases. The length of the CDR3 is 18 residues. Germline lookup yields CDR1 SGHAT and CDR2 FQNNGV. J lost 7 bases, V lost 5 bases, and 17 bases had no gene match. The DNA for the CDR3 is TGTGCCAGCAGCGGTTCCCTAGCGGGAGAAGTAGGGGCAAATGAGCAGTTCTTC. Translation: CASSGSLAGEVGANEQFF.

The chain carries TRBV15 and TRBJ1-2; maybe TRBD1 (5 bases). The CDR3 is 13 amino acids. Germline CDR1 reads LNHNV; CDR2 reads YYDKDF (reference sequence). V shed 4 bases and J shed 4 bases, with 10 bases lying between them. CDR3: CATSNTGTYGYTF. The CDR3 nucleotides are TGTGCCACCAGCAACACAGGTACCTATGGCTACACCTTC.

The chain links TRBV6-6 to TRBJ2-1; 10 bases fit TRBD1. This CDR3 is built from 13 residues. Germline V lookup: CDR1 MNHNY, CDR2 SVGAGI (reference sequence). V trimming: 10 bases; J trimming: 7 bases; junction bases outside the gene matches: 7. CDR3 bases: TGTGCCACTGGGATGGGACAGGGGAATGAGCAGTTCTTC. As protein: CATGMGQGNEQFF.

The chain employs TRBV6-6 and TRBJ1-3; the D gene is possibly TRBD1 (6 bases). The germline gives CDR1 MNHNY, CDR2 SVGAGI (reference sequence). There are 16 residues in the CDR3. The V end lost 2 bases, the J end lost 0 bases, and 11 bases lay between the germline ends. CDR3 bases: TGTGCCAGCAGTTACCTAGGGGGACTCTCTGGAAACACCATATATTTT. Translating it yields CASSYLGGLSGNTIYF.

The V and J genes are TRBV21-1 and TRBJ1-6. TRBV21-1 is a pseudogene. The CDR3 extends over 14 amino acids. The CDR3, as DNA: TGTGCCAGCAGCAAGGCCAGGGAGAATTCACCCCTCCACTTT. Its protein is CASSKARENSPLHF.

The genes are TRBV5-1 and TRBJ2-5; D possibly corresponds to TRBD2 (5 bases). The V gene lost 8 bases and the J gene lost 7 bases, with 18 bases spanning the gap. This CDR3 has 13 amino acids. Looked up from germline, CDR1 is SGHRS and CDR2 is YFSETQ. The CDR3 spells CASNLIPEGTQYF. CDR3 sequence (DNA): TGCGCCAGTAACCTGATCCCCGAGGGGACCCAGTACTTC.

This rearrangement joins TRBV28 to TRBJ1-6; 9 bases fit TRBD1. The CDR3 extends over 15 amino acids. Germline loops: CDR1 MDHEN, CDR2 SYDVKM. Losses at the gene ends were 4 bases for V and 7 bases for J; bases not matched to a gene: 5. CDR3 coding DNA: TGTGCCAGCAGTTCCCCCGGGACAGGGAATTCACCCCTCCACTTT. Its translation is CASSSPGTGNSPLHF. The full variable domain, with the rest looked up from reference TRBV28 and TRBJ1-6, is DVKVTQSSRYLVKRTGEKVFLECVQDMDHENMFWYRQDPGLGLRLIYFSYDVKMKEKGDIPEGYSVSREKKERFSLILESASTNQTSMYLCASSSPGTGNSPLHFGNGTRLTVT.

The chain recombines TRBV28 with TRBJ2-7; 10 nucleotides line up with TRBD2. Germline loops: CDR1 MDHEN, CDR2 SYDVKM. The CDR3 consists of 18 residues. Trimming took 1 base from V and 1 from J; bases not matched to a gene: 10. CDR3 DNA sequence: TGTGCCAGCAGTTTATTTCTAGCGGGGGCCTCAACTTCCTACGAGCAGTACTTC. Its protein product is CASSLFLAGASTSYEQYF.

The chain joins TRBV14 to TRBJ2-5, with no clear D. The germline V and J ends were trimmed by 1 base and 5 bases, with 8 bases remaining between them. The CDR3 loop spans 13 amino acids. Germline V lookup: CDR1 SGHDN, CDR2 FVKESK. CDR3 residues: CASSQGIFETQYF. The CDR3 nucleotides are TGTGCCAGCAGCCAAGGGATTTTTGAGACCCAGTACTTC.

As for this clone: Other DNA variants within this sample encode the same CDR3. The gene calls are TRBV27 and TRBJ1-1; no firm D call. Germline V gives CDR1 MNHEY, CDR2 SMNVEV (reference sequence). This CDR3 comprises 14 residues. The ends were cut back, 3 bases at V and 0 bases at J, with 8 bases in the middle. CDR3 sequence: CASSLGSMNTEAFF. The CDR3 DNA sequence: TGTGCCAGCAGTTTGGGCAGCATGAACACTGAAGCTTTCTTT.

This chain connects TRBV5-1 to TRBJ1-6, with TRBD1 identical over 9 bases. CDR1 is SGHRS and CDR2 is YFSETQ in the germline V gene. Unmatched junction bases numbered 5, after V lost 4 bases and J lost 6 bases. The CDR3 has 15 residues. The DNA for the CDR3 is TGCGCCAGCAGCGAGGGGACAGGGACTAATTCACCCCTCCACTTT. This encodes CASSEGTGTNSPLHF.

The chain joins TRBV6-5 to TRBJ1-4; a possible D gene is TRBD1 (5 bases). V was cut by 0 bases and J by 7 bases, with 12 bases left in between. The CDR3 is 15 residues long. CDR1 and CDR2 (germline): MNHEY, SVGAGI. The CDR3 here is CASSYSRGSGEKLFF. CDR3 in DNA: TGTGCCAGCAGTTACTCTCGGGGGAGTGGTGAAAAACTGTTTTTT.

This chain joins TRBV11-1 and TRBJ2-5; TRBD2 matches 10 bases. Germline trimming cut 1 base from V and 2 bases from J; bases unmatched to any gene: 13. The length of the CDR3 is 19 residues. Germline CDR1 SGHAT, CDR2 FQDESV (reference sequence). The DNA for the CDR3 is TGTGCCAGCAGCTTAGGGACTGGTTGGCTAGCGGGGGCACAAGAGACCCAGTACTTC. It is translated as CASSLGTGWLAGAQETQYF.

This clone was picked up a small number of times. This rearrangement joins TRBV5-6 to TRBJ1-6; D not certain. Germline-derived CDR1 and CDR2 are SGHDT and YYEEEE. This CDR3 comprises 15 residues. Trimming removed 0 bases at V and 6 bases at J, with 10 bases between. CDR3 residues: CASSLDLGSNSPLHF. CDR3 bases: TGTGCCAGCAGCTTGGATCTGGGAAGTAATTCACCCCTCCACTTT.

With regard to this clone: Other DNA sequences from this sample encode an identical CDR3 as well. The genes are TRBV2 and TRBJ1-4; tentative D call: TRBD1 (5 bases). CDR3 size: 14 residues. V lost 2 bases, J lost 5 bases, and 9 bases lay in between. Per the germline V gene, CDR1 is SNHLY and CDR2 is FYNNEI. The CDR3 DNA follows: TGTGCCAGCAGTGAACAGGGAGGGAATGAAAAACTGTTTTTT. This gives the protein CASSEQGGNEKLFF. Full variable domain (rest looked up from reference TRBV2 and TRBJ1-4): EPEVTQTPSHQVTQMGQEVILRCVPISNHLYFYWYRQILGQKVEFLVSFYNNEISEKSEIFDDQFSVERPDGSNFTLKIRSTKLEDSAMYFCASSEQGGNEKLFFGSGTQLSVL.

This chain links TRBV19 with TRBJ2-1, with a possible D match to TRBD2 (5 bases). The CDR3 is made up of 15 amino acids. Germline-derived CDR1 and CDR2 are LNHDA and SQIVND (reference sequence). Trimming shortened V by 3 bases and J by 7 bases, and 16 bases separated the two germline ends. DNA of the CDR3: TGTGCCAGTAGTATGTCTAGCCTAGCCCGGAATGAGCAGTTCTTC. Amino acids: CASSMSSLARNEQFF.

The chain links TRBV18 to TRBJ1-3; TRBD1 is a possible D gene (5 bases). Germline V gene lookup returns CDR1 KGHSH and CDR2 LQKENI. The V gene lost 3 bases and the J gene lost 6 bases, with 15 bases spanning the gap. There are 15 residues in the CDR3. In DNA form, the CDR3 reads TGTGCCAGCTCACCTGTGGGACCTACCCAAAACACCATATATTTT. Amino acids: CASSPVGPTQNTIYF.

With respect to this clone: The sample carries other DNA sequences with the same CDR3. J is TRBJ2-5 and V is TRBV7-9, with 8 bases that match TRBD1. Germline V gene data show CDR1 as SEHNR and CDR2 as FQNEAQ (reference sequence). V gave up 6 bases and J gave up 4 bases; unmatched junction bases: 4. The length of the CDR3 is 13 residues. CDR3 bases: TGTGCCAGCAGTCGAGGACAGGGAGAGACCCAGTACTTC. Translated, it gives CASSRGQGETQYF.

The chain carries TRBV5-1 and TRBJ2-7; TRBD2 matches 10 bases. The CDR3 spans 16 residues. The germline V gene has CDR1 SGHRS and CDR2 YFSETQ. V dropped 0 bases and J dropped 4; count of bases not matched to a gene: 7. This chain's CDR3 is CASSLVSGRALYEQYF. The CDR3 nucleotides are TGCGCCAGCAGCTTGGTAAGCGGGAGGGCCTTATACGAGCAGTACTTC.

V and J are TRBV9 and TRBJ1-1; the D is unclear. V lost 0 bases, J lost 1 base, and 10 bases lay in between. This CDR3 is built from 15 residues. Germline V gene sequence: CDR1 SGDLS, CDR2 YYNGEE. This chain's CDR3 is CASSVGRVSNTEAFF. The CDR3 DNA sequence: TGTGCCAGCAGCGTAGGGAGGGTTTCGAACACTGAAGCTTTCTTT.

This chain links TRBV5-4 with TRBJ2-4, with TRBD2 identical over 12 bases. V lost 4 bases to trimming and J lost 1 base; unmatched junction nucleotides: 3. Germline assignment: CDR1 SGHNT and CDR2 YYREEE (reference sequence). The CDR3 covers 16 residues. The CDR3 bases are TGTGCCAGCAGCGGCGGGACTAGCGGGGCCAAAAACATTCAGTACTTC. Its translation: CASSGGTSGAKNIQYF.

The chain couples TRBV5-4 to TRBJ2-1; 10 bases map to TRBD2. CDR1 and CDR2 from the germline V gene are SGHNT and YYREEE (reference sequence). Trimming at V came to 0 bases and at J to 8 bases, leaving 5 bases not matched to a gene. The CDR3 runs to 15 residues. CDR3 DNA sequence: TGTGCCAGCAGCTTGGTGGCTAGCGGGAGACATGAGCAGTTCTTC. It codes for CASSLVASGRHEQFF.

The rearrangement joins TRBV4-1 to TRBJ2-3; D uncertain. Trimming cost V 5 bases and J 2 bases, with 14 bases left between them. Germline CDR1 and CDR2: MGHRA and YSYEKL. CDR3 length equals 15 residues. The CDR3 bases are TGCGCCAGCAGCTCTGCCGGGCCGACCACAGATACGCAGTATTTT. This translates into CASSSAGPTTDTQYF.